This entry is about one TCR beta chain. This specimen belongs to a study of blood T cell repertoires in COVID-19. Overall study: Donors in the United States, Italy and Spain gave samples during acute or convalescent COVID-19. PBMCs, B-cell-depleted T cells, or T cells provided the cDNA or gDNA that made up the material.

Authors' processing steps: Amplifying reference gene primers gave estimates of nucleated cell counts. Method: immunoSEQ multiplex PCR; TCRdb's copy keeps in-frame clones and lacks some. That table supplies the V and J calls and clone size; D and trimming were determined from the DNA. The sample yields 120,000 or so clones, 85% seen once. Losses at the gene ends were 7 bases for V and 3 bases for J; bases not matched to a gene: 11. This CDR3 region has 15 residues. The germline gives CDR1 PRHDT, CDR2 FYEKMQ (reference sequence). The sequence derives from a man older than 75 with active or convalescent COVID-19. The V and J genes are TRBV13 and TRBJ1-2, with TRBD1 identical over 7 bases. The sample was peripheral blood. The CDR3 region is CASKQGQTLDYGYTF. DNA for the CDR3: TGTGCCAGCAAACAGGGACAGACCCTAGACTATGGCTACACCTTC.